This T cell receptor (beta chain) stems from a study of T cell repertoires in cytomegalovirus infection. TCRdb redid the calling of the reads with MiXCR, one entry per CDR3 protein. This repertoire shows approximately 110,000 distinct CDR3 sequences, about 30% found once; its top ten account for 40% to 45%. This CDR3 is built from 17 residues. J gave up 0 bases and V 4 bases, and 6 bases lay outside the gene matches. The germline gives CDR1 SGHNT, CDR2 YENEEA. At least ten counts were recorded for this clonotype. The antigen is not known. The sample in question was CD8+ T cells from cultured PBMCs, obtained from culture after CMV antigen stimulation. The source is a human donor in good health (CMV status not recorded). Some clones in this sample may be carry-over from other donors' samples. V is TRBV11-3 and J is TRBJ1-5, with TRBD1 matching 10 bases. As DNA, the CDR3 is TGTGCCAGCAGCTGGGGACAGGGGCTGTATAGCAATCAGCCCCAGCATTTT. Residues: CASSWGQGLYSNQPQHF.